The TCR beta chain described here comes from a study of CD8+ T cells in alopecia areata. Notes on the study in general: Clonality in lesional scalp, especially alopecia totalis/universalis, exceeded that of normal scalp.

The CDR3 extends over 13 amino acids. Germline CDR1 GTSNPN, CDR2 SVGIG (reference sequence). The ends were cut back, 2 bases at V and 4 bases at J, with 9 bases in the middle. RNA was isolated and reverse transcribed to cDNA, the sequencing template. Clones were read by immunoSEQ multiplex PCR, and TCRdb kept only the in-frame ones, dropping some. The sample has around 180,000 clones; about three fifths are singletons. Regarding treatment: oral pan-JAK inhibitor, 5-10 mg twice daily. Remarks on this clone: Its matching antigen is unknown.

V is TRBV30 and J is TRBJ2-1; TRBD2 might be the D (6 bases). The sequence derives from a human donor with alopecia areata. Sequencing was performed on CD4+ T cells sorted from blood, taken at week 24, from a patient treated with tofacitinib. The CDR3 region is CAWSQGGYNEQFF. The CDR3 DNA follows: TGTGCCTGGAGTCAGGGAGGATACAATGAGCAGTTCTTC.